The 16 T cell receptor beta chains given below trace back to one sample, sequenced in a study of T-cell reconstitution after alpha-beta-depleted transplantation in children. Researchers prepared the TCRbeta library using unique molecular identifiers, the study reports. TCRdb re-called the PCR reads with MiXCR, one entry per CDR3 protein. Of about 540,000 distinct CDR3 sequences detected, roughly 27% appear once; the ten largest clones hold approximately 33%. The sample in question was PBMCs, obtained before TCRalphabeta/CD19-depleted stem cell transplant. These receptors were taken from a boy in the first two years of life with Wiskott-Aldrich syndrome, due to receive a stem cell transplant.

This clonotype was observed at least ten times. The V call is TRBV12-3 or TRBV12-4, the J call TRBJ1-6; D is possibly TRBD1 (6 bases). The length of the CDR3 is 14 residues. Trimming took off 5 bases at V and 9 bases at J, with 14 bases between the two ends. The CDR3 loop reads CASSLQGSSSPLHF. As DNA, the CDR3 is TGTGCCAGCAGTCTACAGGGATCTAGTTCACCCCTCCACTTT.

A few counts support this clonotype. The CDR3, as DNA: TGCGCCAGCAGGAGACTAGCGGGAGTCGACGAGCAGTACTTC. It codes for CASRRLAGVDEQYF. V and J are TRBV5-1 and TRBJ2-7; 12 nucleotides line up with TRBD2. The junction had 5 bases not matched to a gene; V was cut back by 5 bases and J by 5 bases. This CDR3 region has 14 residues. Germline loops: CDR1 SGHRS, CDR2 YFSETQ.

CDR3 amino acids: CSASRGGRNTEAFF. The CDR3 DNA reads TGCAGTGCTAGTAGAGGGGGGCGGAACACTGAAGCTTTCTTT. The chain couples TRBV20-1 to TRBJ1-1, with D perhaps matching TRBD1 (6 bases). Germline loops: CDR1 DFQATT, CDR2 SNEGSKA (reference sequence). The V end was cut by 3 bases, the J end by 1 base, with 12 bases between. CDR3 length: 14 residues.

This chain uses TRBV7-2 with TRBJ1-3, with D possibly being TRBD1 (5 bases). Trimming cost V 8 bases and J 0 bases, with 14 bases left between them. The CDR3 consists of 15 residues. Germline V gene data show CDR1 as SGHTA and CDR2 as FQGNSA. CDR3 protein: CASSWGISSGNTIYF. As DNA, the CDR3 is TGTGCCAGCTCCTGGGGGATTAGCTCTGGAAACACCATATATTTT.

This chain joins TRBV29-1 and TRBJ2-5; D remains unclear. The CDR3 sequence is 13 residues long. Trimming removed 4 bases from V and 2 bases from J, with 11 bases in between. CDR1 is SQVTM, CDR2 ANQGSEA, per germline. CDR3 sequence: CSVAGRVQETQYF. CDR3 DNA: TGCAGCGTTGCTGGCAGAGTACAAGAGACCCAGTACTTC.

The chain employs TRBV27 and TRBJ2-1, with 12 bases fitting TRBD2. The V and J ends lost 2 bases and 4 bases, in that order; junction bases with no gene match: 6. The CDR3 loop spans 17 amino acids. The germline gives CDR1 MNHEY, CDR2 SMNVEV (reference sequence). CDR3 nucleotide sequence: TGTGCCAGCAGTTTACTCCTAGCGGGAGGGCCGTACAATGAGCAGTTCTTC. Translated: CASSLLLAGGPYNEQFF.

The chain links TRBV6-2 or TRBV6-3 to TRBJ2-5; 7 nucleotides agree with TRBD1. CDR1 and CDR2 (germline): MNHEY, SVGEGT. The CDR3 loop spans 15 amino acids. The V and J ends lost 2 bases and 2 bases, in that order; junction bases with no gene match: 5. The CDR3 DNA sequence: TGTGCCAGCAGTTACCGATCAGGGGGACAAGAGACCCAGTACTTC. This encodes CASSYRSGGQETQYF.

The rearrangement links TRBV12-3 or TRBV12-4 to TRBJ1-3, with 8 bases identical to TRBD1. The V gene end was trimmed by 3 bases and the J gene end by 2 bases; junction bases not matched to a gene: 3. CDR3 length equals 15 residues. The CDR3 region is CASSFLTGAGNTIYF. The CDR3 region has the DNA TGTGCCAGCAGTTTTCTGACAGGGGCTGGAAACACCATATATTTT.

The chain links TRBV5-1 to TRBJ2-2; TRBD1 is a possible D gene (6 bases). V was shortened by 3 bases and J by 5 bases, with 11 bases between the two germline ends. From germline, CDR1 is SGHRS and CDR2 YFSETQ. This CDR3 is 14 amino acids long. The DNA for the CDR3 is TGCGCCAGCAGCTCGAGGACAGAAACCGGGGAGCTGTTTTTT. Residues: CASSSRTETGELFF.

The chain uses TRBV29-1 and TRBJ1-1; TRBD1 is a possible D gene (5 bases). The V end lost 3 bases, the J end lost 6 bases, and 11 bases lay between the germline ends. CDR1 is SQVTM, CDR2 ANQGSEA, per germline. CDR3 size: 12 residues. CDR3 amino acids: CSVEGQGPEAFF. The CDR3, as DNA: TGCAGCGTTGAGGGGCAGGGACCTGAAGCTTTCTTT. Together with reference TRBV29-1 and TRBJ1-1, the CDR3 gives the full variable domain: SAVISQKPSRDICQRGTSLTIQCQVDSQVTMMFWYRQQPGQSLTLIATANQGSEATYESGFVIDKFPISRPNLTFSTLTVSNMSPEDSSIYLCSVEGQGPEAFFGQGTRLTVV.

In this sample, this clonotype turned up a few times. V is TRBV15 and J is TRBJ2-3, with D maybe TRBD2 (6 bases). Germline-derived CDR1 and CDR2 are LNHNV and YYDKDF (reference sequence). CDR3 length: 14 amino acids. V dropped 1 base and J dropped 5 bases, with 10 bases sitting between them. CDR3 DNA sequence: TGTGCCACCAGCAGAGCCTCCGGGGGAGATACGCAGTATTTT. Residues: CATSRASGGDTQYF.

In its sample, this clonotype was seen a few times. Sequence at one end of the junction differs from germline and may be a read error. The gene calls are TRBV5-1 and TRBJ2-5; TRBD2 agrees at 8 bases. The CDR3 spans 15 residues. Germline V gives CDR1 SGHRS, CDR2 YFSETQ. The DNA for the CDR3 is TGCGCCAGCAGCTTGGGAGCGGGAGTGTGGGAGACCCATTACTTC. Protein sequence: CASSLGAGVWETHYF.

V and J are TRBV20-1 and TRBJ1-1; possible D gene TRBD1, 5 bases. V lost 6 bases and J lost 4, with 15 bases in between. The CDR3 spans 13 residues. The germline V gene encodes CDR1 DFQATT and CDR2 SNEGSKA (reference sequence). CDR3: CSATGTEGTEAFF. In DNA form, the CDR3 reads TGCAGTGCCACCGGGACCGAGGGCACTGAAGCTTTCTTT.

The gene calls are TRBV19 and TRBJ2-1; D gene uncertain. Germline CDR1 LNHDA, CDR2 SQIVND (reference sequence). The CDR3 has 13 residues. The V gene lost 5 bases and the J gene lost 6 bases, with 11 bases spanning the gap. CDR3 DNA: TGTGCCAGTAGTGGACGCGCCTTCAATGAGCAGTTCTTC. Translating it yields CASSGRAFNEQFF.

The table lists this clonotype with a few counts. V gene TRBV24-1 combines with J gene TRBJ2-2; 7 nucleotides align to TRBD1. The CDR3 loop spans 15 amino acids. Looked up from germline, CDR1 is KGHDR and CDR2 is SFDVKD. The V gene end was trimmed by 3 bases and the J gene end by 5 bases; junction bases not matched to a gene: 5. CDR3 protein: CATSDQGVRTGELFF. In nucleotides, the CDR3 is TGTGCCACCAGTGATCAGGGGGTTCGGACCGGGGAGCTGTTTTTT.

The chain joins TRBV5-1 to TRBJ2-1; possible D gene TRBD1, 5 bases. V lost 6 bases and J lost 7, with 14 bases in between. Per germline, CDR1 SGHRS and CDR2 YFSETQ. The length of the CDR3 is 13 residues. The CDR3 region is CASTGPKGNEQFF. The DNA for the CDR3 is TGCGCCAGCACCGGGCCCAAGGGGAATGAGCAGTTCTTC.